These 18 T cell receptor beta chains came from one sample sequenced in a study of blood T cell repertoires in COVID-19. Assay used: immunoSEQ multiplex PCR; TCRdb lists only in-frame clones, some missing. The sample has fewer than 70,000 clones; 75% to 90% are singletons. Sequenced sample: peripheral blood. These receptors came from a woman in her 70s with active COVID-19.

This chain uses TRBV19 with TRBJ2-1; TRBD2 matches 12 bases. The junction had 17 bases not matched to a gene; V was cut back by 3 bases and J by 8 bases. The CDR3 is 19 amino acids. The germline CDR1 and CDR2 sequences are LNHDA and SQIVND (reference sequence). In DNA form, the CDR3 reads TGTGCCAGTAGTATTCAGTTCGGGCTAGCGGGAGGGTCTGGGGATGAGCAGTTCTTC. Residues: CASSIQFGLAGGSGDEQFF.

V gene TRBV3-1 (or the pseudogene TRBV3-2) combines with J gene TRBJ2-7; 7 positions agree with TRBD2. The CDR3 spans 14 residues. Trimming removed 6 bases from V and 0 bases from J; junction bases left unmatched: 5. Germline CDR1 is LGHDT and CDR2 is YNNKEL (reference sequence). This CDR3 reads CASRKAGFSYEQYF. In nucleotides, the CDR3 is TGTGCCAGCAGAAAAGCGGGATTCTCCTACGAGCAGTACTTC.

This clone was seen a few times. The V and J genes are TRBV10-3 and TRBJ2-7, with 14 bases that match TRBD2. V lost 6 bases to trimming and J lost 7 bases; unmatched junction nucleotides: 8. CDR3 length: 15 residues. Germline CDR1 and CDR2: ENHRY and SYGVKD. Written as DNA, the CDR3 is TGTGCCATCAGCCCCGGGACTAGCGGGAGTTGGGAGCAGTACTTC. This gives the protein CAISPGTSGSWEQYF.

The chain links TRBV6-2 or TRBV6-3 to TRBJ2-1; 7 positions match TRBD1. CDR1 and CDR2 (germline): MNHEY, SVGEGT. The V segment lost 5 bases and the J segment 2 bases; nucleotides outside the gene matches: 6. The CDR3 has 15 amino acids. The CDR3 nucleotides are TGTGCCAGCAGTAAACAGGGGCCAACCTACAATGAGCAGTTCTTC. Protein product: CASSKQGPTYNEQFF.

This chain links TRBV7-2 with TRBJ2-1, with 8 nucleotides matching TRBD2. The trim removed 5 bases at V and 7 bases at J, leaving 7 bases unmatched. This CDR3 comprises 14 residues. Germline values: CDR1 SGHTA, CDR2 FQGNSA. The CDR3 DNA reads TGTGCCAGCAGCCCTAACCGGGAGGGAAATGAGCAGTTCTTC. Protein sequence: CASSPNREGNEQFF.

V gene TRBV28 combines with J gene TRBJ1-4, with TRBD1 matching 8 bases. CDR1 and CDR2 (germline): MDHEN, SYDVKM. The CDR3 loop spans 14 amino acids. Losses at the gene ends were 5 bases for V and 8 bases for J; bases not matched to a gene: 7. The CDR3 DNA is TGTGCCAGCAGTCCCCAAGACAGGGGCGAAAAACTGTTTTTT. Translating gives CASSPQDRGEKLFF.

The chain couples TRBV2 to TRBJ2-1; tentative D call: TRBD1 (6 bases). V lost 3 bases to trimming and J lost 6 bases, with 6 bases between them. This CDR3 contains 12 residues. Looked up from germline, CDR1 is SNHLY and CDR2 is FYNNEI. The CDR3 DNA follows: TGTGCCAGCAGTGACAGGGGCAATGAGCAGTTCTTC. Its protein product is CASSDRGNEQFF.

This clone was observed a few times. The chain couples TRBV7-8 to TRBJ1-2, with 7 bases aligning to TRBD1. Germline CDR1 and CDR2: SGHVS and FQNEAQ. J lost 4 bases, V lost 5 bases, and 7 bases had no gene match. This CDR3 is 14 amino acids long. CDR3 coding DNA: TGTGCCAGCAGCCTGAGGGGGCTAGTCTATGGCTACACCTTC. Amino acids: CASSLRGLVYGYTF.

The genes are TRBV11-1 and TRBJ2-2, with a tentative D call TRBD1 (6 bases). Trimming stripped 1 base from V and 7 bases from J, with 10 bases between. Germline CDR1 is SGHAT and CDR2 is FQDESV (reference sequence). The CDR3 contains 14 residues. The CDR3 region is CASSLGGGDGELFF. CDR3 nucleotide sequence: TGTGCCAGCAGCTTAGGAGGGGGAGACGGGGAGCTGTTTTTT. Supplemented by reference TRBV11-1 and TRBJ2-2, the full variable domain reads EAEVAQSPRYKITEKSQAVAFWCDPISGHATLYWYRQILGQGPELLVQFQDESVVDDSQLPKDRFSAERLKGVDSTLKIQPAELGDSAMYLCASSLGGGDGELFFGEGSRLTVL.

This clone was seen a single time. The chain links TRBV28 to TRBJ2-6; D is unclear. This CDR3 comprises 16 residues. Trimming took 2 bases from V and 7 from J, leaving 15 bases between them. Germline assignment: CDR1 MDHEN and CDR2 SYDVKM. The DNA of the CDR3 is TGTGCCAGCAGTTTACGTGTCAGCGCAGCCGCCAACGTCCTGACTTTC. It yields the protein CASSLRVSAAANVLTF.

V and J are TRBV21-1 and TRBJ2-1; the table's D call, TRBD2, was not checked against the DNA. TRBV21-1 is a pseudogene. This CDR3 contains 17 residues. The CDR3 region has the DNA TGTGCCAGGCTGCATTTGGTCTGGCGGGAGGGCTACAATGAGCAGTTCTTC. The encoded protein is CARLHLVWREGYNEQFF.

The chain has TRBV4-1 and TRBJ1-6, with TRBD1 matching 10 bases. The V and J ends lost 1 base and 6 bases, in that order; junction bases with no gene match: 3. The V gene's germline CDR1 is MGHRA and CDR2 YSYEKL. The CDR3 loop spans 16 amino acids. In nucleotides, the CDR3 is TGCGCCAGCAGCCAAGGGCGGGACAGGGGTAATTCACCCCTCCACTTT. The encoded protein is CASSQGRDRGNSPLHF.

The chain carries TRBV28 and TRBJ2-7; no definite D call. Germline assignment: CDR1 MDHEN and CDR2 SYDVKM. CDR3 size: 12 residues. V was pared by 2 bases and J by 6 bases, with 8 bases between. For the CDR3, the DNA is TGTGCCAGCAGTTTAGACAATCTCGAGCAGTACTTC. This translates into CASSLDNLEQYF.

The chain employs TRBV5-1 and TRBJ2-1; weak D call: TRBD2 (5 bases). Germline V gives CDR1 SGHRS, CDR2 YFSETQ. This CDR3 comprises 15 residues. V gave up 4 bases and J gave up 7 bases, with 18 bases separating them. The CDR3 coding sequence is TGCGCCAGCAGCCCCGACTACGGGCTGCTGAATGAGCAGTTCTTC. Residues: CASSPDYGLLNEQFF.

This chain connects TRBV18 to TRBJ2-7; 9 bases are a match to TRBD2. The CDR3 totals 17 residues. From germline, CDR1 is KGHSH and CDR2 LQKENI. Trimming removed 0 bases from V and 2 bases from J; junction bases left unmatched: 8. The CDR3: CASSPPLRGRDAYEQYF. For the CDR3, the DNA is TGTGCCAGCTCACCACCCTTGCGCGGGAGGGACGCCTACGAGCAGTACTTC.

This chain joins TRBV4-1 and TRBJ2-3; 8 bases are a match to TRBD1. The CDR3 has 18 residues. The V gene's germline CDR1 is MGHRA and CDR2 YSYEKL. After removal of 0 bases from V and 1 base from J, the junction contained 9 bases not matched to a gene. CDR3: CASSQERQGALGTDTQYF. CDR3 nucleotides: TGCGCCAGCAGCCAAGAAAGGCAGGGGGCGCTGGGCACAGATACGCAGTATTTT.

As to this clone: One end of the junction does not line up with germline, which may come from a read error. This CDR3 is also generated by other DNA sequences in the sample. V and J are TRBV5-1 and TRBJ1-1; D is possibly TRBD1 (6 bases). CDR3 length equals 14 residues. CDR1 is SGHRS, CDR2 YFSETQ, per germline. The CDR3 DNA reads TGCGCTAGCAGCTCTAGGACAGCTAACACTGAAGCTTTCTTT. Its translation is CASSSRTANTEAFF. The full variable domain, completed using reference TRBV5-1 and TRBJ1-1, is KAGVTQTPRYLIKTRGQQVTLSCSPISGHRSVSWYQQTPGQGLQFLFEYFSETQRNKGNFPGRFSGRQFSNSRSEMNVSTLELGDSALYLCASSSRTANTEAFFGQGTRLTVV.

The gene calls are TRBV2 and TRBJ2-5; 7 positions agree with TRBD1. Germline-derived CDR1 and CDR2 are SNHLY and FYNNEI. CDR3 length: 13 amino acids. Trimming took 6 bases from V and 5 from J; bases not matched to a gene: 6. The CDR3 loop is CASRPGGEETQYF. Here the CDR3 DNA reads TGTGCCAGCAGACCAGGGGGTGAGGAGACCCAGTACTTC.